This T cell receptor (beta chain) was captured in a study of spatial heterogeneity in lung cancer. The overall study: On average, each unique TCR and UMI combination appeared more than ten times in raw reads. Findings and caveats of the study: Among blood samples, ubiquitous expanded tumor TCRs appeared more at resection than at follow-up.

The sample holds a few counts of this clonotype. Its matching antigen is unknown. Time point in this sample: sample taken at primary tumor resection. Trimming left V 5 bases short and J 0 bases short, with 10 bases between. Germline assignment: CDR1 SGHTA and CDR2 FQGTGA. This CDR3 is 15 amino acids long. On each TCR cDNA molecule, a unique molecular identifier was present. Each CDR3 protein is one row after TCRdb ran MiXCR on the 5' RACE reads. The data show fewer than 40,000 distinct CDR3 sequences, 6.5% to 9.5% seen once. The sequencing here drew on PBMCs, taken at surgery. The chain recombines TRBV7-3 with TRBJ2-2; D may correspond to TRBD1 or TRBD2 (5 bases each). This clonotype originated in a male donor with early-stage non-small cell lung cancer. The CDR3 protein is CASSRDGSNTGELFF. The CDR3 nucleotides read TGTGCCAGCAGCAGGGACGGCTCGAACACCGGGGAGCTGTTTTTT.